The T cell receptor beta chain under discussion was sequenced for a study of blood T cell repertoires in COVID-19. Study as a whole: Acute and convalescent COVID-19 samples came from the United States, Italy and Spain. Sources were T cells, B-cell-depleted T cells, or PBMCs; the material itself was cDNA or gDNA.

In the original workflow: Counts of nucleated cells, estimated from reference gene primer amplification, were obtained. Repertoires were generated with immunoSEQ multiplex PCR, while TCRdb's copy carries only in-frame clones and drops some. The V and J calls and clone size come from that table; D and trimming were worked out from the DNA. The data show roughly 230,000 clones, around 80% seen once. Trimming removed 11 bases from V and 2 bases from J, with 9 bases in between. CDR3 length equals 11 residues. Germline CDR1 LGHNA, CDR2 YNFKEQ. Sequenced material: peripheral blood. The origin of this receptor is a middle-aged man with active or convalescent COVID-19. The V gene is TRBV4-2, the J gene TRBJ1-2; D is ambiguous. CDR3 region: CASGENYGYTF. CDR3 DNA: TGTGCCTCTGGGGAGAACTATGGCTACACCTTC.